These 24 T cell receptor beta chains originate from one sample sequenced in a study of shared clonotypes between healthy human individuals (dated by TCRdb to the early 2020s). CD8 naive samples were CD45RO-negative cells positively selected for CCR7, giving a CD45RA+CCR7+ population that excluded TemRA cells. Library preparation used the immunoSEQ multiplex PCR assay. TCRdb took over this immuneACCESS table, retaining in-frame rearrangements with V and J assigned. Such tables are incomplete; in checked studies, under half of the missing clones stem from an unresolved V gene, and the remainder is unexplained. The sample contains around 1.9 million clones, about 93% of them found a single time. The ten top clones hold over 1.5% of the sample. Material: naive CD8+ T cells from PBMCs. Explained via the paper, the cell subset or site label denotes: CD45RA+CCR7+. The receptors stem from a man between 18 and 29 years old in good health. Some clones in this sample may be carry-over from other donors' samples.

This clone was counted between two and nine times. The chain is built from TRBV19 and TRBJ1-1, with no clear D. Germline V CDR1 and CDR2: LNHDA, SQIVND (reference sequence). This CDR3 is built from 14 residues. Between the trimmed V and J ends, which lost 2 bases and 2 bases, there was a span of 9 bases. Here the CDR3 DNA reads TGTGCCAGTAGTATAAACCCCCGAAACACTGAAGCTTTCTTT. This encodes CASSINPRNTEAFF. Full variable domain (outside the CDR3, taken from reference TRBV19 and TRBJ1-1): DGGITQSPKYLFRKEGQNVTLSCEQNLNHDAMYWYRQDPGQGLRLIYYSQIVNDFQKGDIAEGYSVSREKKESFPLTVTSAQKNPTAFYLCASSINPRNTEAFFGQGTRLTVV.

This chain uses TRBV7-6 with TRBJ1-2, with TRBD1 matching over 9 bases. V was clipped by 5 bases and J by 3 bases; unmatched bases: 7. Germline-derived CDR1 and CDR2 are SGHVS and FNYEAQ. This CDR3 is built from 15 residues. The CDR3 DNA sequence: TGTGCCAGCAGCGAACACAGGGGGCAAGACTATGGCTACACCTTC. Translated, it gives CASSEHRGQDYGYTF.

The chain joins TRBV27 to TRBJ1-1; no reliable D call. Germline CDR1 MNHEY, CDR2 SMNVEV (reference sequence). The germline V and J ends were trimmed by 3 bases and 4 bases, with 18 bases remaining between them. There are 16 residues in the CDR3. CDR3 residues: CASSLSQDFFFTEAFF. CDR3 coding DNA: TGTGCCAGCAGTTTGTCTCAGGACTTCTTTTTCACTGAAGCTTTCTTT.

The chain combines TRBV21-1 with TRBJ2-3; TRBD2, the D gene given by the table, was not confirmed from the DNA. TRBV21-1 has pseudogene status. CDR3 length: 14 residues. The CDR3 spells CASSNPGTTDTQYF. For the CDR3, the DNA is TGTGCCAGCAGCAACCCGGGAACCACAGATACGCAGTATTTT.

CDR3 protein: CASSQYEGGWSSYEQYF. CDR3 nucleotides: TGTGCCAGCAGCCAATACGAGGGAGGTTGGAGCTCCTACGAGCAGTACTTC. V gene TRBV14 combines with J gene TRBJ2-7; D may be TRBD2 (6 bases). The V and J ends lost 2 bases and 0 bases respectively, with 17 bases between them. The CDR3 has 17 residues. Germline lookup yields CDR1 SGHDN and CDR2 FVKESK.

The chain joins TRBV7-9 to TRBJ2-7, with D possibly TRBD2 on 5 matching bases. Trimming removed 4 bases at V and 0 bases at J, with 13 bases between. The CDR3 length is 15 residues. The germline V gene has CDR1 SEHNR and CDR2 FQNEAQ (reference sequence). This CDR3 reads CASSSRTEDSYEQYF. The CDR3 DNA reads TGTGCCAGCAGCTCACGGACGGAGGACTCCTACGAGCAGTACTTC. The whole variable domain, filled in from reference TRBV7-9 and TRBJ2-7, reads DTGVSQNPRHKITKRGQNVTFRCDPISEHNRLYWYRQTLGQGPEFLTYFQNEAQLEKSRLLSDRFSAERPKGSFSTLEIQRTEQGDSAMYLCASSSRTEDSYEQYFGPGTRLTVT.

The genes are TRBV27 and TRBJ1-2, with 8 positions matching TRBD1. The CDR3 has 13 amino acids. Trimming at V came to 5 bases and at J to 6 bases, leaving 5 bases not matched to a gene. Germline V gene sequence: CDR1 MNHEY, CDR2 SMNVEV (reference sequence). The DNA for the CDR3 is TGTGCCAGCAGTATTTCGGACAGGGATGGCTACACCTTC. It is translated as CASSISDRDGYTF.

This clone showed up just once. This chain joins TRBV7-8 and TRBJ2-1; 9 positions match TRBD1. The V gene's germline CDR1 is SGHVS and CDR2 FQNEAQ. The CDR3 contains 15 residues. V was clipped by 4 bases and J by 8 bases; unmatched bases: 9. The CDR3 protein is CASSSRDRDPDEQFF. The CDR3 bases are TGTGCCAGCAGCTCCCGGGACAGGGACCCCGATGAGCAGTTCTTC.

V gene TRBV9 combines with J gene TRBJ2-7, with 8 positions matching TRBD2. CDR1 and CDR2 (germline): SGDLS, YYNGEE. Germline trimming cut 0 bases from V and 6 bases from J; bases unmatched to any gene: 8. This CDR3 region has 15 residues. The CDR3 loop reads CASSVGEREFSEQYF. CDR3 in DNA: TGTGCCAGCAGCGTAGGAGAGCGGGAGTTCTCCGAGCAGTACTTC.

This chain joins TRBV6-5 and TRBJ2-7; tentative D call: TRBD1 (6 bases). This CDR3 region has 15 residues. V gave up 5 bases and J gave up 7 bases, with 21 bases separating them. Germline assignment: CDR1 MNHEY and CDR2 SVGAGI. CDR3 in DNA: TGTGCCAGCAGTCCCAATCGGCCCGAGGGGGATGAGCAGTACTTC. It translates to CASSPNRPEGDEQYF.

In its sample, this clone was seen once. The J gene is TRBJ2-1, the V gene TRBV7-2; 10 nucleotides agree with TRBD2. CDR1 is SGHTA, CDR2 FQGNSA, per germline. CDR3 length: 17 residues. V shed 5 bases, J shed 1 base, and the junction held 8 bases outside the gene matches. DNA of the CDR3: TGTGCCAGCAGCCCCCGGTTTAGCGGGAGGTCCTACAATGAGCAGTTCTTC. Translated, it gives CASSPRFSGRSYNEQFF. Variable domain in full (rest from reference TRBV7-2 and TRBJ2-1): GAGVSQSPSNKVTEKGKDVELRCDPISGHTALYWYRQSLGQGLEFLIYFQGNSAPDKSGLPSDRFSAERTGGSVSTLTIQRTQQEDSAVYLCASSPRFSGRSYNEQFFGPGTRLTVL.

The chain couples TRBV5-6 to TRBJ1-4, with D perhaps matching TRBD1 (6 bases). Germline V gene data show CDR1 as SGHDT and CDR2 as YYEEEE. This CDR3 is 14 amino acids long. V was shortened by 4 bases and J by 11 bases, with 18 bases between the two germline ends. CDR3 sequence (DNA): TGTGCCAGCAGCCCAGGACAGACCCTTTACAAACTGTTTTTT. It translates to CASSPGQTLYKLFF.

The chain carries TRBV2 and TRBJ2-3; D may correspond to TRBD1 or TRBD2 (6 bases each). CDR1 and CDR2 (germline): SNHLY, FYNNEI. V shed 5 bases and J shed 1 base, with 25 bases lying between them. This CDR3 is built from 19 residues. The CDR3 spells CASSLPGHPGEEGTDTQYF. The CDR3 DNA reads as TGTGCCAGCAGTCTACCGGGACACCCGGGGGAGGAGGGCACAGATACGCAGTATTTT.

The chain joins TRBV9 to TRBJ2-3, with 8 bases fitting TRBD2. The germline CDR1 and CDR2 sequences are SGDLS and YYNGEE. The CDR3 sequence is 17 residues long. J gave up 5 bases and V 0 bases, and 11 bases lay outside the gene matches. The CDR3 coding sequence is TGTGCCAGCAGCGTAGAAGGGTCGGGAGGGCCACAAGATACGCAGTATTTT. Encoded protein: CASSVEGSGGPQDTQYF.

The chain has TRBV28 and TRBJ2-7, with a tentative D call TRBD1 (6 bases). Germline V gene data show CDR1 as MDHEN and CDR2 as SYDVKM. The CDR3 has 15 residues. Between the trimmed V and J ends, which lost 1 base and 0 bases, there was a span of 10 bases. CDR3 sequence (DNA): TGTGCCAGCAGTTTATCGGAACAGGGCTCCTACGAGCAGTACTTC. Its translation is CASSLSEQGSYEQYF.

The chain joins TRBV6-5 to TRBJ2-2; 10 nucleotides match TRBD1. Unmatched junction bases numbered 4, after V lost 2 bases and J lost 4 bases. This CDR3 spans 16 amino acids. Germline V gene lookup returns CDR1 MNHEY and CDR2 SVGAGI. The CDR3 spells CASSYRTGGRTGELFF. The CDR3 DNA follows: TGTGCCAGCAGTTACCGGACAGGGGGTCGCACCGGGGAGCTGTTTTTT.

As for this clone: This same CDR3 is encoded by further DNA sequences in the sample. This chain joins TRBV7-9 and TRBJ2-5, with unresolved D. The germline V gene has CDR1 SEHNR and CDR2 FQNEAQ (reference sequence). V gave up 1 base and J gave up 1 base, with 7 bases separating them. The CDR3 contains 14 residues. Written as DNA, the CDR3 is TGTGCCAGCAGCTTAGGGACGCCCCAAGAGACCCAGTACTTC. It is translated as CASSLGTPQETQYF.

The chain uses TRBV7-2 and TRBJ2-1, with TRBD2 matching 10 bases. J gave up 0 bases and V 5 bases, and 1 base lay outside the gene matches. The CDR3 is made up of 15 amino acids. Germline CDR1 is SGHTA and CDR2 is FQGNSA. This chain's CDR3 is CASSPSGSSYNEQFF. CDR3 DNA sequence: TGTGCCAGCAGCCCTAGCGGGAGCTCCTACAATGAGCAGTTCTTC.

The CDR3 is CATSSGRGEKLFF. CDR3 DNA sequence: TGTGCCACCAGCAGTGGCCGGGGTGAAAAACTGTTTTTT. This chain joins TRBV15 and TRBJ1-4; D gene unclear. The CDR3 sequence is 13 residues long. V gave up 3 bases and J gave up 7 bases, with 9 bases separating them. Germline CDR1 LNHNV, CDR2 YYDKDF (reference sequence).

For the CDR3, the DNA is TGTGCCAGCAGTGCGCCTCGGCCGGGACTAGAGTACAATGAGCAGTTCTTC. As protein: CASSAPRPGLEYNEQFF. V gene TRBV27 combines with J gene TRBJ2-1; 8 bases are a match to TRBD2. This CDR3 contains 17 residues. V lost 5 bases, J lost 4 bases, and 13 bases stayed unmatched. CDR1 is MNHEY and CDR2 is SMNVEV in the germline V gene (reference sequence).

V is TRBV30 and J is TRBJ2-2; 8 bases map to TRBD2. The CDR3 extends over 15 amino acids. The trim removed 1 base at V and 5 bases at J, leaving 6 bases unmatched. From germline, CDR1 is GTSNPN and CDR2 SVGIG (reference sequence). CDR3 amino acids: CAWSALGRGTGELFF. The CDR3 nucleotides are TGTGCCTGGAGTGCTCTCGGGAGGGGAACCGGGGAGCTGTTTTTT.

V usage is TRBV2 and J usage is TRBJ1-1; D is undetermined. V lost 4 bases to trimming and J lost 11 bases, with 8 bases between them. The germline V gene encodes CDR1 SNHLY and CDR2 FYNNEI. The CDR3 loop spans 10 amino acids. CDR3 loop: CASSAVGAFF. The CDR3 DNA reads as TGTGCCAGCAGTGCGGTAGGCGCTTTCTTT.

The chain is built from TRBV30 and TRBJ2-1, with 12 bases lining up with TRBD2. The CDR3 totals 16 residues. The V gene end was trimmed by 7 bases and the J gene end by 4 bases; junction bases not matched to a gene: 11. Germline V gene lookup returns CDR1 GTSNPN and CDR2 SVGIG (reference sequence). CDR3 residues: CASGLAGVWGYNEQFF. The DNA for the CDR3 is TGTGCCTCGGGACTAGCGGGCGTTTGGGGTTACAATGAGCAGTTCTTC.

A word on this clone: In the same sample, other DNA sequences code for this CDR3. V and J are TRBV6-1 and TRBJ2-7; 8 nucleotides align to TRBD1. V gave up 8 bases and J gave up 7 bases; unmatched junction bases: 7. The CDR3 has 12 amino acids. Germline V gene sequence: CDR1 MNHNS, CDR2 SASEGT. CDR3 amino acids: CASSDRVGEQYF. The CDR3 nucleotides read TGTGCCAGCTCGGACAGGGTAGGTGAGCAGTACTTC.